This TCR beta chain was captured by sequencing in a study of beta chain features in type 1 diabetes. In the study overall: Healthy donors resembled patients in age, gender and cell yields.

J gave up 3 bases and V 4 bases, and 9 bases lay outside the gene matches. Germline V gene sequence: CDR1 MGHRA, CDR2 YSYEKL. This CDR3 region has 15 residues. The authors reverse transcribed all of the isolated RNA, so sequencing captured expressed TCRB transcripts. Method: immunoSEQ multiplex PCR; TCRdb's copy keeps in-frame clones and lacks some. Of about 360,000 clones in the sample, over 9.5% were seen once. Stem cell-like memory, regulatory, central memory and naive CD4+ cells were sorted via CD45RO/CCR7/CD25/CD127/CD95/CD27. About this clone itself: Antigen: not known.

The study, taken as a whole, reports: When VDJ junctions were examined, type 1 diabetes patients showed fewer insertions and more deletions.

The sequence was obtained from a man younger than 35 in good health. The material sequenced was naive CD4+ T cells from blood. The genes are TRBV4-1 and TRBJ2-7, with 7 bases that match TRBD1. The CDR3 is CASSRGQQQDYEQYF. In DNA, the CDR3 is TGCGCCAGCAGCCGGGGACAGCAACAAGACTACGAGCAGTACTTC.